The rows below give T cell receptor beta chains drawn from one sample of a study of shared clonotypes between healthy human individuals. Only in-frame clones appear in the TCRdb table, and some are missing; sequencing was by immunoSEQ multiplex PCR. The sample contains under 2,000,000 clones, roughly 95% of which appear only once. Sequencing input: naive CD8+ T cells sorted from blood. These receptors were taken from a young man in good health. Both conserved end residues are part of each CDR3. D genes are given only for firm matches. The listing skips clone size in some rows; elsewhere it reads once, few, many or a size class.

CASSYLAGASYNEQFF	TGTGCCAGCAGTTACTTAGCGGGGGCTTCCTACAATGAGCAGTTCTTC	NA	TRBD2	16	TRBV6-5	TRBJ2-1
CASSSLTSGTGLTNEKLFF	TGTGCCAGCAGCTCTCTAACGTCCGGGACAGGGCTGACTAATGAAAAACTGTTTTTT	NA	TRBD1	19	TRBV7-6	TRBJ1-4
CASSVGAGGTDTQYF	TGTGCCAGCAGCGTAGGGGCGGGGGGCACAGATACGCAGTATTTT	NA	TRBD2	15	TRBV9	TRBJ2-3
CASSSTTGSNSPLHF	TGTGCCAGCAGTTCCACGACAGGGAGCAATTCACCCCTCCACTTT	NA	TRBD1	15	TRBV27	TRBJ1-6
CASSEGPTNTEAFF	TGTGCCAGTAGTGAGGGACCGACGAACACTGAAGCTTTCTTT	NA	NA	14	TRBV19	TRBJ1-1
CASSESSRGYGNTIYF	TGTGCCAGCAGTGAATCTTCCAGGGGATACGGAAACACCATATATTTT	NA	NA	16	TRBV6-1	TRBJ1-3
CASSSTGGPYEQYF	TGTGCCAGCAGTTCGACAGGGGGGCCTTACGAGCAGTACTTC	NA	TRBD1	14	TRBV27	TRBJ2-7
CASSLATLSSYNSPLHF	TGTGCCAGCAGCTTAGCGACGCTGAGCTCCTATAATTCACCCCTCCACTTT	NA	NA	17	TRBV7-8	TRBJ1-6
CASSSRDREIFYGYTF	TGTGCCAGCAGCTCCCGGGACAGGGAGATTTTCTATGGCTACACCTTC	NA	TRBD1	16	TRBV7-9	TRBJ1-2
CASSSLLADTGELFF	TGTGCCAGCAGTTCGTTACTAGCCGACACCGGGGAGCTGTTTTTT	NA	NA	15	TRBV27	TRBJ2-2
CASSYSEGANYGYTF	TGTGCCAGCAGTTACTCGGAGGGGGCTAACTATGGCTACACCTTC	NA	NA	15	TRBV6-5	TRBJ1-2
CASSYPAASEAFF	TGTGCCAGCAGCTATCCCGCAGCCTCTGAAGCTTTCTTT	NA	NA	13	TRBV5-4	TRBJ1-1
CASSETTGSSYNEQFF	TGCGCCAGCAGTGAGACGACAGGGAGCTCCTACAATGAGCAGTTCTTC	NA	TRBD1	16	TRBV10-1	TRBJ2-1
CASRTSGSETQYF	TGTGCCAGTAGGACTAGCGGGAGTGAGACCCAGTACTTC	NA	TRBD2	13	TRBV19	TRBJ2-5
CASSLRAGGPYEQYF	TGTGCCAGCAGCCTTAGGGCGGGAGGGCCCTACGAGCAGTACTTC	NA	TRBD2	15	TRBV5-4	TRBJ2-7
CASGLVQAGGSYEQFF	TGTGCTAGTGGTTTGGTACAAGCGGGAGGTAGCTATGAGCAGTTCTTC	NA	TRBD2	16	TRBV12-5	TRBJ2-1
CASILGTSGNIQYF	TGTGCCAGCATCCTAGGGACCAGTGGGAACATTCAGTACTTC	NA	NA	14	TRBV6-1	TRBJ2-4
CAWGLASGLNIQYF	TGTGCCTGGGGACTAGCTTCGGGTTTGAACATTCAGTACTTC	once	TRBD2	14	TRBV30	TRBJ2-4
CASSTTSSDEQFF	TGTGCCAGCAGCACGACTAGTTCAGATGAGCAGTTCTTC	NA	NA	13	TRBV7-2	TRBJ2-1
CASSLGRADYGYTF	TGTGCCAGCAGTTTAGGCAGGGCGGACTATGGCTACACCTTC	NA	NA	14	TRBV27	TRBJ1-2
CASSATGSPQETQYF	TGCGCCAGCAGCGCGACAGGGAGCCCTCAAGAGACCCAGTACTTC	NA	TRBD1	15	TRBV5-1	TRBJ2-5
CASNDRGPYNEQFF	TGTGCCAGCAACGACAGGGGGCCTTACAATGAGCAGTTCTTC	once	TRBD1	14	TRBV27	TRBJ2-1